This T cell receptor beta chain was documented in a study of blood T cell repertoires in COVID-19. Assay: immunoSEQ multiplex PCR; the TCRdb copy retains only in-frame clones and omits some. The sample lists approximately 100,000 clones; about 90% were seen once. The germline V gene has CDR1 LGHDT and CDR2 YNNKEL (reference sequence). This CDR3 comprises 14 residues. The J segment lost 3 bases and the V segment lost 1 base, leaving 3 bases of the junction unmatched. The genes are TRBV3-1 (or the pseudogene TRBV3-2) and TRBJ2-7; TRBD1 aligns across 7 bases. The receptor comes from a human donor with COVID-19, enrolled during active disease. The donor label of this sample is uncertain. Sequenced: peripheral blood. The CDR3 DNA reads as TGTGCCAGCAGCCAAGTTACAGGGGACTACGAGCAGTACTTC. It translates to CASSQVTGDYEQYF.